This is a list of T cell receptor beta chains from one sample in a study of T-cell memory formation after mild COVID-19. TCRdb ran MiXCR on the 5' RACE reads and lists one entry per CDR3 protein. This sample has more than 110,000 distinct CDR3 sequences; 11% to 15% occur once, and the top ten carry about 27%. Input material: PBMCs or a T cell subset sorted from them (not recorded which). Receptor source: an adult woman who had mild COVID-19 (a few samples of this study predate the infection). Cell type and time point are not known. Both conserved end residues are trimmed from each CDR3.

j_gene,v_gene,CDR3aa
TRBJ2-7,TRBV18,ASSPQYDSSYEQY
TRBJ2-7,TRBV25-1,ASSWAADRRGADYEQY
TRBJ2-7,TRBV7-2,ASSLYRGEQY
TRBJ2-7,TRBV2,ASSEPFEAGGNTYEQY
TRBJ1-1,TRBV29-1,SVVDRSGTEAF
TRBJ1-4,TRBV7-9,ASSLATVDEKLF
TRBJ1-1,TRBV19,ASSAGFQSTEAF
TRBJ2-1,TRBV9,ASSAGPGINEQF
TRBJ2-1,TRBV29-1,SGQGGYNEQF
TRBJ2-1,TRBV12-3/TRBV12-4,ASSFETNHNEQF
TRBJ1-1,TRBV2,ASSEIAGTGANTEAF
TRBJ2-6,TRBV5-6,ASSPSGANVLT
TRBJ1-2,TRBV15,ATSSGTGYGYT
TRBJ2-5,TRBV7-9,ASSLALIPRQGGETQY
TRBJ2-1,TRBV12-3/TRBV12-4,ASSLRGGVHGNEQF
TRBJ2-5,TRBV7-9,ASSFSEGGETQY
TRBJ2-7,TRBV6-1,ASSGTDDYEQY
TRBJ2-7,TRBV10-3,AISDYPSLYEQY
TRBJ2-1,TRBV12-3/TRBV12-4,ASSLIGPNEQF
TRBJ2-1,TRBV5-6,ASSTGLAGVNEQF
TRBJ2-2,TRBV24-1,ATSDFNSYTGELF
TRBJ1-5,TRBV7-9,ASSFAGKEQPQH
TRBJ2-7,TRBV4-3,ASSHMDSPYEKY
TRBJ2-5,TRBV4-1,ASSQNGGGSGGASETQY
TRBJ2-3,TRBV5-6,ASSLDRSTFSTDTQY
TRBJ2-1,TRBV7-6,ASSLVGISNEQF
TRBJ2-1,TRBV20-1,SASSKDNFVDNEQF
TRBJ1-1,TRBV27,ASSYGTGNTEAF
TRBJ2-7,TRBV6-5,ATKPFTSNEQY
TRBJ1-2,TRBV5-1,ASSLAQRRDGYT
TRBJ2-1,TRBV11-3,ASSLNPGTSVYNEQF
TRBJ2-3,TRBV4-2,ASSLLLASGQSTDTQY
TRBJ2-3,TRBV15,ATSRVREADTQY
TRBJ2-1,TRBV5-1,ASSKTGSHEQF
TRBJ2-3,TRBV20-1,SASSYRDLITDTQY
TRBJ2-7,TRBV19,ASSNQDSMLDEQY
TRBJ1-1,TRBV6-2/TRBV6-3,ASSYSRANTEAF
TRBJ2-1,TRBV7-9,ASSPAPRIYNEQF
TRBJ2-5,TRBV7-8,ASGRGPETQY
TRBJ2-1,TRBV6-5,ASSYRAGPYNEQF
TRBJ1-6,TRBV5-6,ASSHGVGTGLSPLH
TRBJ1-1,TRBV15,ATSVWLPNTEAF
TRBJ2-1,TRBV3-1,ASSQDLQGGRYNEQF
TRBJ2-3,TRBV5-1,ASSFVGGTSTDTQY
TRBJ2-3,TRBV5-1,ASTDPYKSLFTDTQY
TRBJ1-1,TRBV7-3,ASSSGTGWNTEAF
TRBJ2-7,TRBV7-9,ASSSDPPREQY
TRBJ1-5,TRBV4-3,ASSQDRQGGQPQH
TRBJ2-7,TRBV20-1,SATSPRSNIYEQY
TRBJ2-4,TRBV20-1,SARDGAPPALLAKNIQY
TRBJ2-1,TRBV4-2,ASSPRGGEQF
TRBJ2-2,TRBV7-6,ASNLGASVNTGELF
TRBJ2-1,TRBV5-1,ASSLALSSYNEQF
TRBJ2-3,TRBV6-2/TRBV6-3,ASSLTETDTQY
TRBJ2-7,TRBV20-1,SARAPRQGKEQY
TRBJ2-7,TRBV27,ASSFLGLAGGSYEQY
TRBJ1-1,TRBV7-9,ASSSMTGSTEAF
TRBJ2-7,TRBV29-1,SVTGTGDYEQY
TRBJ2-1,TRBV12-3/TRBV12-4,ASRRAGGPGNEQF